The present TCR beta chain was sequenced within a study of blood T cells in healthy people across ages. Study findings and constraints: Comparison with aged donors showed that long-lived donors had more naive CD4+ cells and higher diversity. Roughly linear age-related decline in beta diversity appeared, significant by age roughly 40.

The authors ran a second PCR of roughly 6 to 11 cycles using a sample-barcoded 5' primer and a J-beta primer mix. TCRdb re-called the 5' RACE reads with MiXCR, one entry per CDR3 protein. The table shows approximately 790,000 distinct CDR3 sequences, with less than 80% occurring only once. PBMCs numbering at least 6 million were isolated per sample. CDR1 is DFQATT, CDR2 SNEGSKA, per germline (reference sequence). The CDR3 consists of 15 residues. V lost 6 bases to trimming and J lost 4 bases, with 20 bases between them. With respect to this clonotype: What it recognizes is unknown.

This receptor was obtained from a man aged 30-40 years in good health. The gene calls are TRBV20-1 and TRBJ2-3; D might be TRBD1 (5 bases). The sequencing input was blood. CDR3 bases: TGCAGTGCCTTGGGCAGGGCTGGGTCCGCAGATACGCAGTATTTT. This gives the protein CSALGRAGSADTQYF.